What follows describes a single T cell receptor beta chain. No antigen is known for it. Germline CDR1 SEHNR, CDR2 FQNEAQ (reference sequence). J was trimmed by 4 bases and V by 5 bases; bases with no gene match: 6. CDR3 length: 16 residues. This sample is part of a study of cytomegalovirus exposure and HLA in healthy donors. Whole-study results and caveats: The listing of 150 or so TCR beta chains classed them as cytomegalovirus-associated.

In the PCR, 60 Vbeta and 13 Jbeta primers were used. This table comes from immunoSEQ multiplex PCR, and its TCRdb copy is limited to in-frame clones, with some not included. The sample contains roughly 110,000 clones, 82% of which appear only once. The source material was PBMCs. The sequence derives from a man in his thirties or forties in good health and CMV-seropositive. This chain uses TRBV7-9 with TRBJ2-5; 14 nucleotides line up with TRBD2. CDR3 amino acids: CASSREGTSGGETQYF. The DNA of the CDR3 is TGTGCCAGCAGCCGCGAGGGGACTAGCGGGGGAGAGACCCAGTACTTC. Filled out from reference TRBV7-9 and TRBJ2-5, the complete variable domain reads DTGVSQNPRHKITKRGQNVTFRCDPISEHNRLYWYRQTLGQGPEFLTYFQNEAQLEKSRLLSDRFSAERPKGSFSTLEIQRTEQGDSAMYLCASSREGTSGGETQYFGPGTRLLVL.